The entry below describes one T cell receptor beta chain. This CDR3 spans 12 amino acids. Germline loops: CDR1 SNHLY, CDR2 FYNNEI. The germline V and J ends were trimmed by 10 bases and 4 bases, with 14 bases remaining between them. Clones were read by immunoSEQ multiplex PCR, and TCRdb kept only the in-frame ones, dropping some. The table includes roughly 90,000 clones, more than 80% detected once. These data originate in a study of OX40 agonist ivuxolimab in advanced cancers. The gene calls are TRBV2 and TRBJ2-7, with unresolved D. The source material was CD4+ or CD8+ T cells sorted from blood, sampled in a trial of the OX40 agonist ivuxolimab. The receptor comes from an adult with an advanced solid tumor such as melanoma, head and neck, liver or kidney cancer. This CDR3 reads CANQATVYEQYF. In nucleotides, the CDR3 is TGTGCCAACCAGGCTACCGTATACGAGCAGTACTTC. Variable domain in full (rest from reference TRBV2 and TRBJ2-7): EPEVTQTPSHQVTQMGQEVILRCVPISNHLYFYWYRQILGQKVEFLVSFYNNEISEKSEIFDDQFSVERPDGSNFTLKIRSTKLEDSAMYFCANQATVYEQYFGPGTRLTVT.